These 10 T cell receptor beta chains originate from one sample sequenced in a study of cytomegalovirus exposure and HLA in healthy donors. The PCR made use of 60 Vbeta and 13 Jbeta primers. The data were produced by immunoSEQ multiplex PCR, yet TCRdb's version contains in-frame clones alone and is incomplete. The table lists more than 100,000 clones, approximately 8.9% of them singletons. Sequencing was carried out using PBMCs. These receptors were taken from a woman in her forties in good health and CMV-seropositive.

The sample holds a few counts of this clone. The chain joins TRBV6-5 to TRBJ2-7; 7 positions agree with TRBD1. Germline V gene sequence: CDR1 MNHEY, CDR2 SVGAGI. J lost 3 bases, V lost 6 bases, and 8 bases had no gene match. The CDR3 is 14 amino acids. CDR3 sequence reads: CASRPPDRLYEQYF. Written as DNA, the CDR3 is TGTGCCAGCAGACCCCCGGACAGGCTCTACGAGCAGTACTTC.

V usage is TRBV19 and J usage is TRBJ1-3; tentative D call: TRBD1 (5 bases). The germline V gene has CDR1 LNHDA and CDR2 SQIVND (reference sequence). V gave up 6 bases and J gave up 2 bases, with 11 bases separating them. This CDR3 is 14 amino acids long. The CDR3 DNA sequence: TGTGCCAGTAGAGGGGACTTGGCTGGAAACACCATATATTTT. This sequence encodes CASRGDLAGNTIYF.

The J gene is TRBJ1-3, the V gene TRBV5-5; no clear D. The germline gives CDR1 SGHKS, CDR2 YYEKEE (reference sequence). The V gene lost 2 bases and the J gene lost 8 bases, with 11 bases spanning the gap. The CDR3 consists of 13 residues. CDR3 in amino acids: CASSFSIGDTIYF. CDR3 nucleotide sequence: TGTGCCAGCAGCTTTTCTATCGGAGACACCATATATTTT.

This clone has more than one count but fewer than ten. The rearrangement links TRBV5-4 to TRBJ2-7, with 15 bases identical to TRBD2. This CDR3 is built from 17 residues. CDR1 and CDR2 from the germline V gene are SGHNT and YYREEE (reference sequence). The V and J ends lost 4 bases and 2 bases, in that order; junction bases with no gene match: 7. The CDR3: CASSVGLAGGPPYEQYF. The CDR3 DNA reads TGTGCCAGCAGCGTTGGACTAGCGGGGGGGCCACCCTACGAGCAGTACTTC.

The chain carries TRBV6-5 and TRBJ2-7; the match to TRBD1 covers 9 bases. CDR3 size: 16 residues. Losses at the gene ends were 4 bases for V and 5 bases for J; bases not matched to a gene: 12. Germline lookup yields CDR1 MNHEY and CDR2 SVGAGI. DNA for the CDR3: TGTGCCAGCAGTTCATATGGGGCGGGACAGGGTCACGAGCAGTACTTC. Amino acid sequence: CASSSYGAGQGHEQYF.

This clone has a handful of counts. V gene TRBV2 combines with J gene TRBJ1-1; 9 bases match TRBD1. Germline V gives CDR1 SNHLY, CDR2 FYNNEI. Unmatched junction bases numbered 3, after V lost 6 bases and J lost 7 bases. This CDR3 spans 12 amino acids. CDR3 DNA sequence: TGTGCCAGCAGCGGGACAGGGCTTGAAGCTTTCTTT. Translation gives CASSGTGLEAFF.

There are a few counts of this clone. The chain is built from TRBV11-2 and TRBJ2-3; D gene unclear. This CDR3 region has 14 residues. V lost 0 bases to trimming and J lost 4 bases, with 8 bases between them. From germline, CDR1 is SGHAT and CDR2 FQNNGV. CDR3 sequence: CASSLETGADTQYF. The CDR3, as DNA: TGTGCCAGCAGCTTAGAAACGGGTGCAGATACGCAGTATTTT.

The chain is built from TRBV5-1 and TRBJ2-5; D is unclear. Germline V lookup: CDR1 SGHRS, CDR2 YFSETQ. There are 13 residues in the CDR3. The V end was cut by 0 bases, the J end by 5 bases, with 8 bases between. The DNA of the CDR3 is TGCGCCAGCAGCTTGGTAGTTGAGGAGACCCAGTACTTC. It translates to CASSLVVEETQYF. The full variable domain, in which reference TRBV5-1 and TRBJ2-5 provide the parts outside the CDR3, is KAGVTQTPRYLIKTRGQQVTLSCSPISGHRSVSWYQQTPGQGLQFLFEYFSETQRNKGNFPGRFSGRQFSNSRSEMNVSTLELGDSALYLCASSLVVEETQYFGPGTRLLVL.

This clone was seen a handful of times. The rearrangement joins TRBV5-1 to TRBJ2-7; 12 bases fit TRBD1. Germline CDR1 reads SGHRS; CDR2 reads YFSETQ. The V gene end was trimmed by 0 bases and the J gene end by 3 bases; junction bases not matched to a gene: 4. CDR3 size: 16 residues. The CDR3 reads CASSLGGTGGFYEQYF. The CDR3 DNA reads as TGCGCCAGCAGCTTGGGGGGGACAGGGGGCTTCTACGAGCAGTACTTC.

The rearrangement links TRBV7-3 to TRBJ2-1; D is possibly TRBD2 (6 bases). Deletions cut 5 bases from V and 6 bases from J, with 17 bases between. CDR1 and CDR2 (germline): SGHTA, FQGTGA. The CDR3 length is 15 residues. The CDR3 loop is CASSLTSERANEQFF. The CDR3 region has the DNA TGTGCCAGCAGCCTCACTTCGGAGCGGGCCAATGAGCAGTTCTTC.